This T cell receptor (beta chain) emerged from a study of CD8 T cells in ankylosing spondylitis. In its sample, this clonotype was seen many times. The CDR3 loop spans 15 amino acids. V lost 1 base to trimming and J lost 4 bases; unmatched junction nucleotides: 4. Germline V gene data show CDR1 as SGHKS and CDR2 as YYEKEE (reference sequence). TCRdb ran MiXCR on the 5' RACE reads and lists one entry per CDR3 protein. Of 200,000 to 250,000 distinct CDR3 sequences in the sample, 7.5% to 9.5% were seen once. The J gene is TRBJ1-5, the V gene TRBV5-5; 8 bases align to TRBD1. The specimen sequenced was blood, either unsorted or a sorted T cell fraction (not recorded which). The receptor was derived from a female donor with ankylosing spondylitis or in good health (not recorded which). The CDR3 spells CASSLQGAWNQPQHF. Written as DNA, the CDR3 is TGTGCCAGCAGCTTGCAGGGGGCCTGGAATCAGCCCCAGCATTTT.